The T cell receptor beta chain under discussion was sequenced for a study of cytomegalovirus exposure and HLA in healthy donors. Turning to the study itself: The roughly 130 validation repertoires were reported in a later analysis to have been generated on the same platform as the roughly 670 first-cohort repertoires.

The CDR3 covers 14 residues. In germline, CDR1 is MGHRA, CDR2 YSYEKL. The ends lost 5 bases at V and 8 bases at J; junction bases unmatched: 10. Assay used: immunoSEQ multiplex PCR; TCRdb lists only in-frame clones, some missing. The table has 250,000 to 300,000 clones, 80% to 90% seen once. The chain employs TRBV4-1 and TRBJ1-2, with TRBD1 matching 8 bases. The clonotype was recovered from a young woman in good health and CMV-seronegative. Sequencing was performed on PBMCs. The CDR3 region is CASSLTPGGAGYTF. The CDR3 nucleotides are TGCGCCAGCAGCTTAACCCCAGGGGGCGCCGGCTACACCTTC.